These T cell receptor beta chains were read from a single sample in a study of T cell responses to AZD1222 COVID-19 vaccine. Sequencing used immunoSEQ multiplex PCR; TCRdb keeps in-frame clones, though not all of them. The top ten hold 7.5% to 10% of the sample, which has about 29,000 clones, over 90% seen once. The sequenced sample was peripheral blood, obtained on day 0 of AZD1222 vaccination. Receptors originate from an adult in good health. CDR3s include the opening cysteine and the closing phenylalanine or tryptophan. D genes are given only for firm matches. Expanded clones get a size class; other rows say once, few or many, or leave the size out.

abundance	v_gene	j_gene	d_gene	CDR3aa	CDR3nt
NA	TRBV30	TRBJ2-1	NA	CAWRADSSYNEQFF	TGTGCCTGGAGAGCGGATAGCTCCTACAATGAGCAGTTCTTC
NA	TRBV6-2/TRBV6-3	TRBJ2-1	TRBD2	CASSYTSGSYEQFF	TGTGCCAGCAGTTACACTAGCGGGAGCTATGAGCAGTTCTTC
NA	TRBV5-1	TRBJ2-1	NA	CASSLAGGLYNEQFF	TGCGCCAGCAGCTTGGCGGGCGGGTTGTACAATGAGCAGTTCTTC
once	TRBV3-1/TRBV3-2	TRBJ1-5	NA	CASSQGWDGRQPQHF	TGTGCCAGCAGCCAAGGGTGGGACGGTCGTCAGCCCCAGCATTTT
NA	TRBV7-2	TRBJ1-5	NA	CASSPGTRLQPQHF	TGTGCCAGCAGCCCTGGGACACGGCTTCAGCCCCAGCATTTT
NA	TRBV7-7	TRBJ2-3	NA	CASSLGILGGLTDTQYF	TGTGCCAGCAGCTTGGGGATTTTGGGCGGCCTCACAGATACGCAGTATTTT
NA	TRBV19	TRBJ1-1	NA	CASSTGRGTEAFF	TGTGCCAGTAGTACAGGGAGAGGAACTGAAGCTTTCTTT
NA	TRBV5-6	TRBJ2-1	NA	CASSLTITYNEQFF	TGTGCCAGCAGCTTGACGATCACCTACAATGAGCAGTTCTTC
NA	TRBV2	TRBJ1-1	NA	CASRIQGGTEAFF	TGTGCCAGCCGAATACAGGGAGGGACTGAAGCTTTCTTT
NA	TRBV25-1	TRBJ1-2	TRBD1	CASSAGTGSKGTF	TGTGCCAGCAGTGCCGGGACAGGGTCTAAAGGCACCTTC
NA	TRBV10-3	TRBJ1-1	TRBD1	CAISATGRTEAFF	TGTGCCATCAGTGCGACAGGGCGGACTGAAGCTTTCTTT
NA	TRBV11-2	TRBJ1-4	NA	CASSFGGGARKLFF	TGTGCCAGCAGCTTCGGCGGGGGTGCAAGAAAACTGTTTTTT
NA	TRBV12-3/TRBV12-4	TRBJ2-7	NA	CASSLRVYEQYF	TGTGCCAGCAGTTTAAGGGTCTACGAGCAGTACTTC
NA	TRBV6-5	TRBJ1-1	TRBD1	CASSYGRGRTEAFF	TGTGCCAGCAGTTACGGCAGGGGGCGGACTGAAGCTTTCTTT
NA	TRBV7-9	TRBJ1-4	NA	CASSLGGQGKNEKLFF	TGTGCCAGCAGCTTAGGTGGGCAAGGAAAAAATGAAAAACTGTTTTTT
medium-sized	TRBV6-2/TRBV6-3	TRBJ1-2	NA	CASSYGHIDIYGYTF	TGTGCCAGCAGTTACGGACACATTGATATCTATGGCTACACCTTC
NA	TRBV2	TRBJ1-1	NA	CASSEGIVRVTEAFF	TGTGCCAGCAGTGAAGGTATTGTCAGGGTCACTGAAGCTTTCTTT
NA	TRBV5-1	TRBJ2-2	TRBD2	CASGLAGIPGELFF	TGCGCCAGCGGTTTAGCGGGGATACCCGGGGAGCTGTTTTTT
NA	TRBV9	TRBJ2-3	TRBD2	CASRPAGEGTQYF	TGTGCCAGCAGGCCAGCGGGAGAGGGGACGCAGTATTTT
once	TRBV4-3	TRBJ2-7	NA	CASSQDTGGPYEQYF	TGCGCCAGCAGCCAAGATACCGGGGGTCCCTACGAGCAGTACTTC
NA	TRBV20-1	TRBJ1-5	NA	CSASLGSEDQPQHF	TGCAGTGCTAGTTTGGGTTCAGAGGATCAGCCCCAGCATTTT
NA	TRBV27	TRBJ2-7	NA	CASSLEAGTVPYEQYF	TGTGCCAGCAGTTTAGAAGCCGGGACGGTCCCCTACGAGCAGTACTTC
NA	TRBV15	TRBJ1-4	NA	CATSRETGYEKLFF	TGTGCCACCAGCAGAGAAACAGGGTACGAAAAACTGTTTTTT
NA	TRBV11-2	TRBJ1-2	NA	CASTIQEAYGYTF	TGTGCCAGCACCATACAGGAAGCCTATGGCTACACCTTC